Shown below are 17 T cell receptor beta chains from a single sample sequenced in a study of control samples from healthy donors and cancer patients. Repertoires were generated with immunoSEQ multiplex PCR, while TCRdb's copy carries only in-frame clones and drops some. This sample has roughly 120,000 clones, with more than 70% found just once. The sequencing input was blood. The receptors come from a woman in her 70s in good health.

The genes are TRBV19 and TRBJ1-2, with D possibly being TRBD1 (5 bases). Trimming cost V 3 bases and J 6 bases, with 23 bases left between them. The CDR3 loop spans 17 amino acids. The germline V gene encodes CDR1 LNHDA and CDR2 SQIVND (reference sequence). CDR3 in amino acids: CASSIRPPDSAFHGYTF. The CDR3 DNA follows: TGTGCCAGTAGTATCCGTCCCCCCGACAGCGCTTTCCATGGCTACACCTTC.

The chain links TRBV10-3 to TRBJ1-2, with D perhaps matching TRBD1 (5 bases). Germline V CDR1 and CDR2: ENHRY, SYGVKD. The CDR3 extends over 15 amino acids. The ends were cut back, 4 bases at V and 0 bases at J, with 12 bases in the middle. CDR3 coding DNA: TGTGCCATCAGTGGGGCCCAGGGAGCTAACTATGGCTACACCTTC. Translation: CAISGAQGANYGYTF.

This clone is a singleton in its sample. The chain combines TRBV24-1 with TRBJ2-1, with TRBD2 matching over 12 bases. This CDR3 is built from 14 residues. With V trimmed by 6 bases and J by 6 bases, 2 bases remained unmatched. Germline V gives CDR1 KGHDR, CDR2 SFDVKD. This CDR3 reads CATSPSGGANEQFF. DNA of the CDR3: TGTGCCACCAGTCCTAGCGGGGGGGCCAATGAGCAGTTCTTC.

This clone is a singleton in its sample. The gene calls are TRBV19 and TRBJ2-5; weak D call: TRBD1 (6 bases). Germline V gene data show CDR1 as LNHDA and CDR2 as SQIVND (reference sequence). The V and J ends lost 5 bases and 4 bases respectively, with 14 bases between them. This CDR3 contains 14 residues. The CDR3 loop reads CASSRTGLLETQYF. DNA for the CDR3: TGTGCCAGTAGTCGTACAGGGTTGTTAGAGACCCAGTACTTC.

This clone was observed a single time. This chain joins TRBV2 and TRBJ1-5; TRBD1 agrees at 7 bases. The germline CDR1 and CDR2 sequences are SNHLY and FYNNEI. J lost 0 bases, V lost 8 bases, and 4 bases had no gene match. This CDR3 is 14 amino acids long. CDR3 DNA sequence: TGTGCCAGCCAGGGGGTCGATAGCAATCAGCCCCAGCATTTT. It translates to CASQGVDSNQPQHF.

This clone was seen just once. The chain combines TRBV9 with TRBJ2-2; D unclear. Deletions cut 3 bases from V and 1 base from J, with 19 bases between. The germline V gene encodes CDR1 SGDLS and CDR2 YYNGEE. CDR3 length equals 18 residues. This chain's CDR3 is CASSGTSRNWVNTGELFF. DNA for the CDR3: TGTGCCAGCAGCGGGACCTCTCGCAACTGGGTGAACACCGGGGAGCTGTTTTTT.

The J gene is TRBJ1-4, the V gene TRBV19; D remains ambiguous. With 7 bases removed from V and 0 bases from J, the gap between germline ends came to 12 bases. Germline V gives CDR1 LNHDA, CDR2 SQIVND (reference sequence). The CDR3 has 15 amino acids. The CDR3 reads CASTYGSATNEKLFF. CDR3 in DNA: TGTGCCAGTACGTACGGATCGGCAACTAATGAAAAACTGTTTTTT. The full variable domain, with the rest looked up from reference TRBV19 and TRBJ1-4, is DGGITQSPKYLFRKEGQNVTLSCEQNLNHDAMYWYRQDPGQGLRLIYYSQIVNDFQKGDIAEGYSVSREKKESFPLTVTSAQKNPTAFYLCASTYGSATNEKLFFGSGTQLSVL.

The chain uses TRBV3-1 (or the pseudogene TRBV3-2) and TRBJ1-2, with a possible D match to TRBD1 (5 bases). V lost 7 bases, J lost 8 bases, and 14 bases lay in between. The CDR3 has 12 amino acids. Germline CDR1 is LGHDT and CDR2 is YNNKEL (reference sequence). The CDR3 here is CASTSRASGYTF. Written as DNA, the CDR3 is TGTGCCAGCACCTCCAGGGCATCCGGCTACACCTTC.

The chain employs TRBV18 and TRBJ2-5, with 7 positions matching TRBD2. V shed 6 bases and J 2 bases; nucleotides not matched to a gene: 6. From germline, CDR1 is KGHSH and CDR2 LQKENI. The CDR3 runs to 14 residues. CDR3 in amino acids: CASSPDGRQETQYF. For the CDR3, the DNA is TGTGCCAGCTCTCCGGACGGGAGGCAAGAGACCCAGTACTTC.

V usage is TRBV7-2 and J usage is TRBJ2-1; 8 bases agree with TRBD2. CDR3 length equals 15 residues. The germline V gene has CDR1 SGHTA and CDR2 FQGNSA. Trimming took 5 bases from V and 1 from J; bases not matched to a gene: 4. This CDR3 reads CASSPRGGSYNEQFF. The CDR3 DNA reads TGTGCCAGCAGCCCCCGGGGGGGGTCCTACAATGAGCAGTTCTTC.

This chain connects TRBV4-1 to TRBJ2-5; a possible D gene is TRBD2 (6 bases). Germline lookup yields CDR1 MGHRA and CDR2 YSYEKL. The V end was cut by 0 bases, the J end by 0 bases, with 11 bases between. This CDR3 has 16 amino acids. The DNA of the CDR3 is TGCGCCAGCAGCCAAGATGAGGCGGGGTACCAAGAGACCCAGTACTTC. Its translation: CASSQDEAGYQETQYF.

This chain uses TRBV4-1 with TRBJ2-7, with TRBD1 matching 8 bases. With V trimmed by 4 bases and J by 3 bases, 8 bases remained unmatched. This CDR3 is 15 amino acids long. Germline V gives CDR1 MGHRA, CDR2 YSYEKL. The CDR3 nucleotides are TGCGCCAGCAGCCGTCTGGACAGGGCGGACTACGAGCAGTACTTC. This codes for CASSRLDRADYEQYF.

The chain uses TRBV19 and TRBJ1-5, with 8 bases aligning to TRBD1. V was clipped by 6 bases and J by 0 bases; unmatched bases: 4. The CDR3 has 15 residues. Germline-derived CDR1 and CDR2 are LNHDA and SQIVND (reference sequence). The CDR3 here is CASRRQGYSNQPQHF. The CDR3 nucleotides read TGTGCCAGTAGGAGACAGGGGTATAGCAATCAGCCCCAGCATTTT.

V is TRBV24-1 and J is TRBJ1-2; no firm D call. Trimming took 4 bases from V and 8 from J, leaving 10 bases between them. CDR1 is KGHDR, CDR2 SFDVKD, per germline. The CDR3 is 12 residues long. The CDR3 DNA reads TGTGCCACCAGTGACGCGGTTTTGGGCTACACCTTC. Translating it yields CATSDAVLGYTF.

The chain joins TRBV7-8 to TRBJ1-1, with 7 positions matching TRBD1. Germline V gene sequence: CDR1 SGHVS, CDR2 FQNEAQ. There are 13 residues in the CDR3. With V trimmed by 5 bases and J by 7 bases, 7 bases remained unmatched. CDR3 protein: CASSRQGAYEAFF. CDR3 DNA: TGTGCCAGCAGCAGACAGGGAGCCTATGAAGCTTTCTTT.

This clone was recorded only once. The V and J genes are TRBV12-3 or TRBV12-4 and TRBJ2-7; the match to TRBD1 covers 8 bases. The CDR3 has 13 residues. The V gene end was trimmed by 5 bases and the J gene end by 4 bases; junction bases not matched to a gene: 4. CDR3 loop: CASSPDRGYEQYF. For the CDR3, the DNA is TGTGCCAGCAGTCCAGACAGGGGATACGAGCAGTACTTC.

The CDR3 DNA sequence: TGCGCCAGCAGCTATCAAGATATGAACACTGAAGCTTTCTTT. Residues: CASSYQDMNTEAFF. V is TRBV5-1 and J is TRBJ1-1; D gene unclear. CDR3 size: 14 residues. Germline V gene sequence: CDR1 SGHRS, CDR2 YFSETQ. V lost 3 bases and J 0 bases, leaving 9 bases between the germline ends.